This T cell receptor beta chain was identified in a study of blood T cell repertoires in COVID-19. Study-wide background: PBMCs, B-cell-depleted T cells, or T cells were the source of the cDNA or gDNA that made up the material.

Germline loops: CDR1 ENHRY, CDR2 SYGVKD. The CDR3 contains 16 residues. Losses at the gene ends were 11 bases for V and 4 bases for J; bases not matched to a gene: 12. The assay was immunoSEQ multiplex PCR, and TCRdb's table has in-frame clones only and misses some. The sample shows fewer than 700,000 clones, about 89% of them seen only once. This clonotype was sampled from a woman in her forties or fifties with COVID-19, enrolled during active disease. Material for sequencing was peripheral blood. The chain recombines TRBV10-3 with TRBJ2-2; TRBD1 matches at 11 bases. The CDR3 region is CAAAETGTGGTGELFF. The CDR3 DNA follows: TGTGCCGCCGCAGAGACCGGGACAGGGGGCACCGGGGAGCTGTTTTTT.